This TCR beta chain was captured in a study of T-cell reconstitution after alpha-beta-depleted transplantation in children. This clonotype showed up many times. Its antigen is as yet unknown. Preparation of the TCRbeta library involved a method that used unique molecular identifiers. TCRdb re-called the PCR reads with MiXCR, one entry per CDR3 protein. This table holds some 260,000 distinct CDR3 sequences, more than 20% found once. Study-wide results and caveats: T cells produced anew were the main source of T-cell counts and diversity one year after transplant. Some patients showed high day-60 TCRbeta diversity, which derived from surviving recipient T cells and thymic progenitors. The study reportedly traced alpha-beta T cells about two months after transplant to several hundred expanded graft clones.

The TCR originated in a female patient aged 2 to 10 who had a stem cell transplant for congenital amegakaryocytic thrombocytopenia, so the T cells may come from the graft donor. Sequencing was performed on PBMCs, mostly from graft donor cells, taken 360 days after TCRalphabeta/CD19-depleted stem cell transplant.

Here the CDR3 reads CASSQLAGVGGELFF. CDR3 nucleotides: TGTGCCAGCAGCCAACTAGCGGGAGTCGGCGGGGAGCTGTTTTTT. This chain joins TRBV14 and TRBJ2-2, with 10 bases identical to TRBD2. The germline CDR1 and CDR2 sequences are SGHDN and FVKESK. Unmatched junction bases numbered 4, after V lost 2 bases and J lost 7 bases. The CDR3 spans 15 residues.